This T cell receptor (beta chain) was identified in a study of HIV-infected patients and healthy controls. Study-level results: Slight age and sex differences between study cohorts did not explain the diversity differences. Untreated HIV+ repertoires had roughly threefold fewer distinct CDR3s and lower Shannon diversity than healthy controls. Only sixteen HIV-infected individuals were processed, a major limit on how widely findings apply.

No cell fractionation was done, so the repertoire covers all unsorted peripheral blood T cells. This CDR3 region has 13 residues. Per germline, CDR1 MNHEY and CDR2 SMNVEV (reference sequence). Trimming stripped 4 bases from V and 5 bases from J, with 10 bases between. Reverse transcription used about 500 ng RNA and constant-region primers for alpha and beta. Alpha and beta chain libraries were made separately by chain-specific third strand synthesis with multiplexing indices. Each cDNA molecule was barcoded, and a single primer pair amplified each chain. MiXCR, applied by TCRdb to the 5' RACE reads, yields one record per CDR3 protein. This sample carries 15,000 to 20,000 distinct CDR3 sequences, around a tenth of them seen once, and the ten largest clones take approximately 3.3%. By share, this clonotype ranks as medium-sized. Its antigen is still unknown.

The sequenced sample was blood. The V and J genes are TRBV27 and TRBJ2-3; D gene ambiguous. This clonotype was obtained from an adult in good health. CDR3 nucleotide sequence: TGTGCCAGCAGTTACCGTTACGAAGATACGCAGTATTTT. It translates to CASSYRYEDTQYF.